This entry concerns a single T cell receptor (beta chain). This clonotype was picked up a small number of times. There is no known antigen for this receptor. Base qualities are not provided; no much larger clone lies one nucleotide away. The data belong to a study of T-cell memory formation after mild COVID-19 (dated by TCRdb to the early 2020s). Describing the broader study: TCR sequence clusters from the two donors were found to be largely donor specific. In a couple of donors, T-cell clones that expanded and contracted after mild COVID-19 were tracked by sequencing TCRalpha and TCRbeta repertoires over time. Two young, previously healthy adult volunteers made up the cohort, one male and one female. Here is what the overall study found, with its caveats: From day 15 to 85, contracting clones showed balanced CD4/CD8 phenotypes, whereas a second wave of clones that expanded from day 15 to 37 leaned towards CD4+. SARS-CoV-2 specificity was not confirmed for the second-wave clones peaking on day 37. Contracting CD4+ clones turned up mainly in the CM and EM memory subsets, whereas EMRA was where CD8+ clones were enriched. Only two mild cases were covered in the study, and larger cohorts including severe cases with pre-infection samples were considered necessary. Some responding clones were detected in pre-infection memory, suggesting pre-existing cross-reactive memory T cells joined the SARS-CoV-2 response.

PBMCs were isolated by Ficoll-Paque density gradient centrifugation. V loses 4 bases, J loses 4 bases, and the germline ends lie 3 bases apart. Including the terminal cysteine and phenylalanine, the CDR3 comprises 11 residues. Only CDR3 DNA is held: 33 bases, read in frame from base 1. CDR1 and CDR2 are drawn from the germline V gene: SGHTS, YDEGEE. Sequenced using an Illumina NovaSeq 6000. cDNA libraries for TCRalpha and TCRbeta were prepared by 5'RACE using constant-segment primers, with sample barcodes and unique molecular identifiers added. RNA was extracted from every sample with Trizol reagent. Amplification of the libraries took two PCR steps, and the second step added a second sample barcode plus Illumina TruSeq adapters. Libraries were sequenced on an Illumina NovaSeq with 2 x 150 bp paired-end reads. Per the authors' processing: With migec v1.2.7, reads were demultiplexed and then collapsed into UMI-guided consensus sequences. With mixcr v2.1.11, UMI consensuses were aligned to TRA and TRB V and J templates and assembled into clonotypes. A clonotype was counted as expanded or contracted only if both edgeR and NoisET called the change significant, with noise models trained on biological replicates. For edgeR calls, a false discovery rate-adjusted p below 0.01 and a log2 fold-change threshold of 1 were applied. PCA with hierarchical clustering of max-normalized trajectories of the 1000 most abundant clonotypes was used as exploratory dynamics analysis. Each responding clone was given a CD4 or CD8 phenotype based on the CD4+ and CD8+ repertoires, which had been sequenced separately. The raw public reads went through TCRdb reprocessing: fastp at Q25, MiXCR clone calling, in-frame beta chains kept. CDR3 protein sequences are deduplicated, and each keeps its most common genes and DNA. The V and J calls here are based on TCRdb, not the publication. This sample holds roughly 68,000 distinct CDR3 sequences; approximately 15% were observed only once. The top ten clones comprise around 31% of the sample.

The sequence is built from TRBV5-8 and TRBJ1-5, with the identity of the D gene unclear. The clonotype was recovered from an adult woman who had mild COVID-19 (a few samples of this study predate the infection). The sample titles of this study are shuffled in the database, so cell type and time point are left out; the donor was told from shared clones. The sequenced sample was PBMCs or a T cell subset sorted from them (not recorded which). The DNA is as follows: TGTGCCAGCAGCCCAAATCAGCCCCAGCATTTT. Translated, it reads CASSPNQPQHF.